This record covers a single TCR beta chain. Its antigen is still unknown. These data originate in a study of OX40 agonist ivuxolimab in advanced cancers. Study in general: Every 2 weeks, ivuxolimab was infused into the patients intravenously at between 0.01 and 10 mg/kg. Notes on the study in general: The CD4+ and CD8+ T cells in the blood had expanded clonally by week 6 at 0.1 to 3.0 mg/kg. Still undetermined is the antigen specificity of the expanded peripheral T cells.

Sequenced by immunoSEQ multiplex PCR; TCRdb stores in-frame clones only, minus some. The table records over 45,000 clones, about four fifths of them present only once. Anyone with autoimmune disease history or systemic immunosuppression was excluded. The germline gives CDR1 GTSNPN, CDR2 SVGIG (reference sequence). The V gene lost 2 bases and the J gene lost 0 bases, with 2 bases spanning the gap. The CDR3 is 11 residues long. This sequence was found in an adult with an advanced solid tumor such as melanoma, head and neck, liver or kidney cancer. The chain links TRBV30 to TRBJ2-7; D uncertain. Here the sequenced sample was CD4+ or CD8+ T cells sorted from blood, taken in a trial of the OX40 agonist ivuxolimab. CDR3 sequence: CAWSISYEQYF. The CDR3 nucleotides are TGTGCCTGGAGTATCTCCTACGAGCAGTACTTC.